The 12 T cell receptor beta chains given below trace back to one sample, sequenced in a study of cytomegalovirus exposure and HLA in healthy donors. TCRdb's table, derived via immunoSEQ multiplex PCR, lists solely in-frame clones and lacks some. The sample records fewer than 150,000 clones, around 87% being singletons. Sequencing was carried out using PBMCs. These receptors all stem from a man between 18 and 35 years old in good health and CMV-seropositive.

This clone was observed once. The V gene is TRBV25-1, the J gene TRBJ1-4; TRBD1 aligns across 8 bases. Looked up from germline, CDR1 is MGHDK and CDR2 is SYGVNS. The CDR3 runs 14 residues. With 6 bases clipped from V and 12 bases from J, the junction kept 12 bases outside the gene matches. This chain's CDR3 is CASRPTGALGELFF. The CDR3 DNA is TGTGCCAGCAGGCCGACAGGGGCTTTGGGAGAACTGTTTTTT.

V gene TRBV5-1 combines with J gene TRBJ2-6; D is unclear. In germline, CDR1 is SGHRS, CDR2 YFSETQ. V was shortened by 4 bases and J by 0 bases, with 11 bases between the two germline ends. The CDR3 totals 16 residues. CDR3 region: CASSMAVVSGANVLTF. CDR3 in DNA: TGCGCCAGCAGCATGGCAGTTGTCTCTGGGGCCAACGTCCTGACTTTC.

V usage is TRBV7-2 and J usage is TRBJ2-7, with 7 bases lining up with TRBD2. Germline values: CDR1 SGHTA, CDR2 FQGNSA. The CDR3 spans 15 residues. V shed 4 bases and J 3 bases; nucleotides not matched to a gene: 9. CDR3 coding DNA: TGTGCCAGCAGCTCTGAGACTAGCTTGCACTACGAGCAGTACTTC. Protein: CASSSETSLHYEQYF.

The chain employs TRBV11-2 and TRBJ2-1; perhaps TRBD2 as D (6 bases). Germline V gene data show CDR1 as SGHAT and CDR2 as FQNNGV. The CDR3 has 14 residues. Trimming left V 5 bases short and J 5 bases short, with 13 bases between. The CDR3 region is CASSPTSSHNEQFF. The CDR3 DNA reads TGTGCCAGCAGCCCCACTAGCAGCCACAATGAGCAGTTCTTC.

The chain couples TRBV5-5 to TRBJ2-1, with D uncertain. Between the trimmed V and J ends, which lost 3 bases and 4 bases, there was a span of 11 bases. This CDR3 is 14 amino acids long. CDR1 SGHKS and CDR2 YYEKEE come from the germline V gene (reference sequence). CDR3: CASSWSPLYNEQFF. The CDR3 DNA is TGTGCCAGCAGCTGGAGTCCCCTATACAATGAGCAGTTCTTC.

This sequence joins TRBV2 and TRBJ2-7; no firm D call. Germline V gene lookup returns CDR1 SNHLY and CDR2 FYNNEI. Deletions cut 4 bases from V and 3 bases from J, with 4 bases between. This CDR3 is 11 amino acids long. Here the CDR3 reads CASSGVYEQYF. CDR3 in DNA: TGTGCCAGCAGTGGAGTCTACGAGCAGTACTTC.

As DNA, the CDR3 is TGTGCCAGCAGTGTGACTAGCGGGAGTTCTCATGAGCAGTTCTTC. It specifies CASSVTSGSSHEQFF. The rearrangement links TRBV25-1 to TRBJ2-1, with 12 bases aligning to TRBD2. V lost 4 bases, J lost 8 bases, and 6 bases stayed unmatched. This CDR3 is 15 amino acids long. Germline V lookup: CDR1 MGHDK, CDR2 SYGVNS.

V is TRBV5-1 and J is TRBJ2-3; tentatively, D is TRBD1 (5 bases). The CDR3 has 14 residues. Germline V gene sequence: CDR1 SGHRS, CDR2 YFSETQ. V was pared by 1 base and J by 4 bases, with 10 bases between. CDR3 coding DNA: TGCGCCAGCAGCTTGAGGCAGGGCGCAGATACGCAGTATTTT. The encoded protein is CASSLRQGADTQYF.

This rearrangement joins TRBV18 to TRBJ2-5; the match to TRBD2 covers 9 bases. V trimming: 5 bases; J trimming: 5 bases; junction bases outside the gene matches: 9. CDR3 length: 15 residues. Germline V gene lookup returns CDR1 KGHSH and CDR2 LQKENI. CDR3 DNA sequence: TGTGCCAGCTCAGAACTAGCGGGCCTCGCGGAGACCCAGTACTTC. Its translation is CASSELAGLAETQYF.

The rearrangement joins TRBV7-9 to TRBJ1-3; the D is unclear. CDR1 SEHNR and CDR2 FQNEAQ come from the germline V gene (reference sequence). With 5 bases removed from V and 0 bases from J, the gap between germline ends came to 11 bases. This CDR3 is built from 15 residues. CDR3 in amino acids: CASSPREGSGNTIYF. The CDR3 DNA reads as TGTGCCAGCAGCCCCCGGGAGGGCTCTGGAAACACCATATATTTT.

This clone turned up a few times. This chain uses TRBV2 with TRBJ2-1; D perhaps matches TRBD1 (6 bases). Germline V gene data show CDR1 as SNHLY and CDR2 as FYNNEI. The CDR3 sequence is 15 residues long. V was cut by 8 bases and J by 5 bases, with 19 bases left in between. The DNA of the CDR3 is TGTGCCAGCTCCCAGGGCGGACAGAACCACAATGAGCAGTTCTTC. Translation gives CASSQGGQNHNEQFF. The variable domain in full, with the rest retrieved from reference TRBV2 and TRBJ2-1, is EPEVTQTPSHQVTQMGQEVILRCVPISNHLYFYWYRQILGQKVEFLVSFYNNEISEKSEIFDDQFSVERPDGSNFTLKIRSTKLEDSAMYFCASSQGGQNHNEQFFGPGTRLTVL.

The V call is TRBV12-5, the J call TRBJ2-7; D perhaps matches TRBD1 (6 bases). V was clipped by 6 bases and J by 3 bases, with 12 bases between them. The CDR3 runs to 13 residues. The V gene's germline CDR1 is LGHNT and CDR2 FRNRAP. The CDR3 protein is CASGHGTIYEQYF. As DNA, the CDR3 is TGTGCTAGTGGCCACGGGACAATCTACGAGCAGTACTTC.